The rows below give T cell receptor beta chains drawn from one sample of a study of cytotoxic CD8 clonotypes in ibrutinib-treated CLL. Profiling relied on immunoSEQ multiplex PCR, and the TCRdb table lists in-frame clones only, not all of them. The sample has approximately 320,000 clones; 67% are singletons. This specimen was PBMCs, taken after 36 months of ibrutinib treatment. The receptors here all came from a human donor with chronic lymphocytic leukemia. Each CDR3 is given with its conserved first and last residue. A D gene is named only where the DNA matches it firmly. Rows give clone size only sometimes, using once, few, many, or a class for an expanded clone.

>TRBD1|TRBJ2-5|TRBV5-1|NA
CASKAGGETQYF
TGCGCCAGCAAGGCAGGGGGAGAGACCCAGTACTTC
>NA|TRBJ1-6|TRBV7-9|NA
CASSADSPLHF
TGTGCCAGCAGCGCCGATTCACCCCTCCACTTT
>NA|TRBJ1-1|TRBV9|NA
CASSVGVHTEAFF
TGTGCCAGCAGCGTGGGGGTGCACACTGAAGCTTTCTTT
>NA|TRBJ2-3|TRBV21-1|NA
CASSIYRGSTDTQYF
TGTGCCAGCAGCATTTACAGGGGTAGCACAGATACGCAGTATTTT
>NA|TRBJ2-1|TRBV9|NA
CASSEGDFNEQFF
TGTGCCAGCAGCGAGGGAGACTTCAATGAGCAGTTCTTC
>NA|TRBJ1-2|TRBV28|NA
CASSYQNGYTF
TGTGCCAGCAGCTACCAAAATGGCTACACCTTC
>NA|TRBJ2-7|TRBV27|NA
CASSPTTDIYEQYF
TGTGCCAGCAGTCCGACCACCGACATCTACGAGCAGTACTTC
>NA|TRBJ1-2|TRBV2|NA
CASKTGGYTF
TGTGCCAGCAAAACAGGGGGCTACACCTTC
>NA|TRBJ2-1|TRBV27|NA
CASSFSSYNEQFF
TGTGCCAGCAGTTTTAGCTCCTACAATGAGCAGTTCTTC
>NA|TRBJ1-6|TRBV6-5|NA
CASSQGHSPLHF
TGTGCCAGCAGTCAGGGCCATTCACCCCTCCACTTT
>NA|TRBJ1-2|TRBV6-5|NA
CASSLDDNYGYTF
TGTGCCAGCAGTTTGGACGATAACTATGGCTACACCTTC
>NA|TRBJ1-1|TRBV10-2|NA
CASRETAESEAFF
TGCGCCAGCAGAGAGACAGCCGAGTCTGAAGCTTTCTTT
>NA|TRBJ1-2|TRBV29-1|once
CSVEVGRLYGYTF
TGCAGCGTTGAAGTCGGCAGGCTCTATGGCTACACCTTC
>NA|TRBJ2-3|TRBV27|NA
CASSLSAWGTDTQYF
TGTGCCAGCAGTTTATCAGCATGGGGCACAGATACGCAGTATTTT
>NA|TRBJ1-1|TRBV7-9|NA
CASSLVGARANTEAFF
TGTGCCAGCAGCTTAGTCGGGGCCAGGGCGAACACTGAAGCTTTCTTT
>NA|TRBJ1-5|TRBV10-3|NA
CAISRTGDSNQPQHF
TGTGCCATCAGCAGAACCGGGGATAGCAATCAGCCCCAGCATTTT
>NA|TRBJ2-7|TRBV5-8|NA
CASHQVGGPYEQYF
TGTGCCAGCCACCAGGTTGGGGGGCCCTACGAGCAGTACTTC
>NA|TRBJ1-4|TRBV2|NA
CAIGLSAGRTNEKLFF
TGTGCCATAGGCCTTTCGGCCGGAAGGACTAATGAAAAACTGTTTTTT
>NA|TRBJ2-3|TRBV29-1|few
CSVVRPSTDTQYF
TGCAGCGTTGTCCGCCCTAGCACAGATACGCAGTATTTT
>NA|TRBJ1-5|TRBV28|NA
CASKRAFQHF
TGTGCCAGCAAGAGGGCATTCCAACATTTT
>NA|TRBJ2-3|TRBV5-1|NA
CASSLPSDTQYF
TGCGCCAGCAGCTTACCGTCGGATACGCAGTATTTT
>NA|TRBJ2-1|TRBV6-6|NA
CASWGSSYNEQFF
TGTGCCAGCTGGGGGAGCTCCTACAATGAGCAGTTCTTC
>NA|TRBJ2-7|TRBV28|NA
CASSLFDASASYEQYF
TGTGCCAGCAGTTTATTCGACGCTAGCGCCTCCTACGAGCAGTACTTC
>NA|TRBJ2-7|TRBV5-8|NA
CASSLGVREQYF
TGTGCCAGCAGCTTAGGGGTGCGGGAGCAGTACTTC
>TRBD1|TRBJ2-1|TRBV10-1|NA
CASSGSDRVNNEQFF
TGCGCCAGCAGTGGGTCGGACAGGGTAAACAATGAGCAGTTCTTC
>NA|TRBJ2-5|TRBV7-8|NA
CASSSNTGSGLQETQYF
TGTGCCAGCAGCTCGAATACGGGCTCGGGCTTACAAGAGACCCAGTACTTC
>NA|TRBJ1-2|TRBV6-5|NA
CASSYSVGEGYTF
TGTGCCAGCAGTTACTCGGTGGGGGAAGGCTACACCTTC
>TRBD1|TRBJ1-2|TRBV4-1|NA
CASSQGLGTGGGYTF
TGCGCCAGCAGCCAAGGCCTCGGGACAGGGGGCGGCTACACCTTC
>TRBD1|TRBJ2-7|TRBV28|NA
CASSLSYTGGLYEQYF
TGTGCCAGCAGTTTATCTTACACAGGGGGCCTGTACGAGCAGTACTTC
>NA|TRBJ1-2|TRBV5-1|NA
CASSLDPPQRSGSGYTF
TGCGCCAGCAGCTTGGATCCCCCCCAGCGGAGCGGTAGTGGCTACACCTTC
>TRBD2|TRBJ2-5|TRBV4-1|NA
CASRRLAGYETQYF
TGCGCCAGCCGTCGGCTAGCGGGATATGAGACCCAGTACTTC
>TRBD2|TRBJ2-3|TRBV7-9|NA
CASSSTSGGYDTQYF
TGTGCCAGCAGCTCGACTAGCGGGGGTTACGATACGCAGTATTTT
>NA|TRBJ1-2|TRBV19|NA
CASSWGYYGYTF
TGTGCCAGTAGCTGGGGCTACTATGGCTACACCTTC
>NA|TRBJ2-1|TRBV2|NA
CASSVYGEQFF
TGTGCCAGCAGTGTATATGGTGAGCAGTTCTTC
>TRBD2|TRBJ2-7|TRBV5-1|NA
CASSRGTSGTHSYEQYF
TGCGCCAGCAGCCGCGGGACTAGCGGGACACACTCCTACGAGCAGTACTTC
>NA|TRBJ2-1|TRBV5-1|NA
CASSLWDSYNEQFF
TGCGCCAGCAGCTTGTGGGACTCTTACAATGAGCAGTTCTTC
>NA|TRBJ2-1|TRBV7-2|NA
CASSLRGGPLARVANEQFF
TGTGCCAGCAGCTTAAGGGGGGGCCCCCTAGCAAGAGTAGCCAATGAGCAGTTCTTC
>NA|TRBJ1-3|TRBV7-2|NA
CASSLYDNFGNTIYF
TGTGCCAGCAGCTTGTACGACAATTTCGGAAACACCATATATTTT
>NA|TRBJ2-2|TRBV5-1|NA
CASSLEGGPSGTGELFF
TGCGCCAGCAGCTTGGAAGGGGGCCCTAGCGGAACTGGGGAGCTGTTTTTT
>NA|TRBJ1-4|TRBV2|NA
CASSDVTGGHPTNEKLFF
TGTGCCAGCAGTGACGTTACCGGGGGGCATCCAACTAATGAAAAACTGTTTTTT
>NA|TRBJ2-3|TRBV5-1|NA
CASNINRGPTGTQYF
TGCGCCAGCAACATTAATCGCGGGCCCACAGGGACGCAGTATTTT
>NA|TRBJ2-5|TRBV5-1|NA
CASALLLIQETQYF
TGCGCCAGCGCGTTGTTGCTGATACAAGAGACCCAGTACTTC
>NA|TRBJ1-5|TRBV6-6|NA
CASTGQGPRNQPQHF
TGTGCCAGCACCGGCCAGGGGCCTAGGAATCAGCCCCAGCATTTT
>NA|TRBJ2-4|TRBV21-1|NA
CASRCLLPGIYF
TGTGCCAGCAGATGCTTGCTCCCGGGCATATACTTC
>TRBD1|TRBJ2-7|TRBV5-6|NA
CASSYGTGAYEQYF
TGTGCCAGCAGCTACGGGACAGGGGCCTACGAGCAGTACTTC
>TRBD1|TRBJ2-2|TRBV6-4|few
CASRRTGGAKVAGELFF
TGTGCCAGCAGAAGGACAGGGGGCGCGAAAGTTGCCGGGGAGCTGTTTTTT
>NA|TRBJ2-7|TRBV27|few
CASSTTPGHTYEQYF
TGTGCCAGCAGTACGACTCCGGGGCACACCTACGAGCAGTACTTC
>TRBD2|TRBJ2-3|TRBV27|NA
CASSFVVAGGSTDTQYF
TGTGCCAGCAGTTTCGTGGTAGCGGGAGGGAGCACAGATACGCAGTATTTT
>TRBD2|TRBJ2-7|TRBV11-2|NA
CASSLVRGGTYEQYF
TGTGCCAGCAGCTTAGTCCGGGGAGGGACTTACGAGCAGTACTTC
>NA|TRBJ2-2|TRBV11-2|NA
CASSLPRKLAAPTGELFF
TGTGCCAGCAGCCTACCTAGAAAATTGGCCGCACCCACCGGGGAGCTGTTTTTT
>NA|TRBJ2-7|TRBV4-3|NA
CASSQATFRTDAYEQYF
TGCGCCAGCAGCCAAGCGACCTTCAGGACAGATGCCTACGAGCAGTACTTC
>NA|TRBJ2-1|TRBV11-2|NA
CASSPISGSSYNEQFF
TGTGCCAGCAGCCCCATCAGTGGAAGCTCCTACAATGAGCAGTTCTTC
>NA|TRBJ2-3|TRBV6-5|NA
CATQEDGGTDTQYF
TGTGCCACCCAGGAGGACGGGGGCACAGATACGCAGTATTTT
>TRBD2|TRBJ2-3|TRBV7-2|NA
CASGQYSGDTQYF
TGTGCCAGCGGCCAATATAGCGGGGATACGCAGTATTTT
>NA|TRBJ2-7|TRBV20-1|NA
CSARVGGEQYF
TGCAGTGCTAGGGTAGGGGGCGAGCAGTACTTC